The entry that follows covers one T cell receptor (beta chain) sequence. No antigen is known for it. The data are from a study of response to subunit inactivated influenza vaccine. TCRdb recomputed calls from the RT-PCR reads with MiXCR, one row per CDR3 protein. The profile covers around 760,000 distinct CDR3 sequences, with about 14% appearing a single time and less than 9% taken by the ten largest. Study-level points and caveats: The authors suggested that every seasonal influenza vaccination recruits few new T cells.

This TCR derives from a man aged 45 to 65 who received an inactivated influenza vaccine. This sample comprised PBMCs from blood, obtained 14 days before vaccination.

The CDR3 region has the DNA TGTGCCAGCAGCCAATACAGCCACAACACCGGGGAGCTGTTTTTT. Amino acid sequence: CASSQYSHNTGELFF. V and J are TRBV4-2 and TRBJ2-2; D gene ambiguous. The CDR3 spans 15 residues. V lost 2 bases to trimming and J lost 2 bases, with 9 bases between them. Germline CDR1 and CDR2: LGHNA and YNFKEQ.